The clone carrying this TCR beta chain was detected many times. Its antigen is undetermined. The sample is drawn from a study of blood T cells in healthy people across ages. Study findings and constraints: Donors of long life had a larger count of naive CD4+ cells and greater diversity than aged donors. Strong correlation existed between TCR beta diversity and naive T cell percentage.

Together with a sample-barcoded 5' primer, a J-beta primer mix was included in a second PCR lasting roughly 6 to 12 cycles. CDR3-containing paired-end reads numbered at least 2.5 million in each sample. In TCRdb, the 5' RACE reads were re-called with MiXCR into one record per CDR3 protein. The table has about 580,000 distinct CDR3 sequences, 47% seen once; the top ten hold just under 25%. The V segment lost 2 bases and the J segment 4 bases; nucleotides outside the gene matches: 5. This CDR3 comprises 15 residues. Germline-derived CDR1 and CDR2 are MNHEY and SVGAGI. Source material: blood. This chain uses TRBV6-5 with TRBJ1-1; 9 bases are shared with TRBD1. This receptor was identified in a man older than 75 in good health. CDR3 DNA: TGTGCCAGCAGTTACGGGACAGGGAGAGGCACTGAAGCTTTCTTT. This translates into CASSYGTGRGTEAFF.